One sample yielded the 29 T cell receptor beta chains listed below, sequenced in a study of shared clonotypes between healthy human individuals. CD8 cells regarded as naive lacked CD45RO, were positively chosen for CCR7, and omitted terminally differentiated effector memory CD45RA+ cells. The method was immunoSEQ multiplex PCR; TCRdb's version includes in-frame clones alone and lacks a portion of them. The sample lists hundreds of thousands of clones, more than 85% occurring once. The sequencing input was naive CD8+ T cells sorted from blood. These receptors all stem from a young man in good health.

V and J are TRBV11-3 and TRBJ2-7, with 11 positions matching TRBD2. Germline CDR1 reads SGHNT; CDR2 reads YENEEA. The CDR3 runs 14 residues. V shed 5 bases and J 4 bases; nucleotides not matched to a gene: 4. CDR3 DNA: TGTGCCAGCAGCCATAGCGGGAGGGGATACGAGCAGTACTTC. This encodes CASSHSGRGYEQYF.

This chain links TRBV2 with TRBJ1-4; weak D call: TRBD1 (6 bases). The CDR3 is 16 amino acids. The V and J ends lost 0 bases and 5 bases respectively, with 13 bases between them. Germline assignment: CDR1 SNHLY and CDR2 FYNNEI. CDR3 DNA sequence: TGTGCCAGCAGTGAAGCGCTTACAGGGAGGAATGAAAAACTGTTTTTT. It is translated as CASSEALTGRNEKLFF.

The chain uses TRBV30 and TRBJ2-7; D perhaps matches TRBD2 (6 bases). Trimming cost V 8 bases and J 4 bases, with 21 bases left between them. The CDR3 has 14 amino acids. Germline CDR1 is GTSNPN and CDR2 is SVGIG (reference sequence). The CDR3 reads CATTGWGVKYEQYF. CDR3 coding DNA: TGTGCCACGACCGGCTGGGGGGTTAAGTACGAGCAGTACTTC.

With respect to this clone: This CDR3 is also generated by other DNA sequences in the sample. The CDR3 loop reads CASSYSSGSGYGYTF. Written as DNA, the CDR3 is TGTGCCAGCAGTTACTCGAGTGGCTCGGGTTATGGCTACACCTTC. The chain is built from TRBV6-5 and TRBJ1-2; D remains ambiguous. V was cut by 0 bases and J by 5 bases, with 13 bases left in between. Germline V lookup: CDR1 MNHEY, CDR2 SVGAGI. This CDR3 is built from 15 residues.

As to this clone: This may be a read error, as it is one base from a much larger clone. The rearrangement joins TRBV6-4 to TRBJ2-3; 8 positions agree with TRBD2. This CDR3 contains 14 residues. V dropped 4 bases and J dropped 0; count of bases not matched to a gene: 0. Germline CDR1 MRHNA, CDR2 SNTAGT. This chain's CDR3 is CASSASGSTDTQYF. In DNA form, the CDR3 reads TGTGCCAGCAGTGCTAGCGGGAGCACAGATACGCAGTATTTT.

The chain employs TRBV28 and TRBJ2-5, with 14 bases matching TRBD2. CDR1 is MDHEN and CDR2 is SYDVKM in the germline V gene. The CDR3 runs 15 residues. With V trimmed by 6 bases and J by 3 bases, 3 bases remained unmatched. This CDR3 is CASRRGLAGEETQYF. The CDR3 DNA follows: TGTGCCAGCAGACGGGGACTAGCGGGAGAAGAGACCCAGTACTTC.

The gene calls are TRBV4-1 and TRBJ2-7, with 9 bases aligning to TRBD2. The germline V gene encodes CDR1 MGHRA and CDR2 YSYEKL. The CDR3 is made up of 15 amino acids. The junction had 8 bases not matched to a gene; V was cut back by 4 bases and J by 4 bases. The CDR3 sequence: CASSLGFSGSYEQYF. The DNA for the CDR3 is TGCGCCAGCAGCCTCGGCTTTAGCGGGAGTTACGAGCAGTACTTC.

The chain recombines TRBV7-6 with TRBJ2-5, with 8 nucleotides matching TRBD1. Trimming removed 2 bases from V and 4 bases from J; junction bases left unmatched: 9. This CDR3 contains 16 residues. The germline V gene has CDR1 SGHVS and CDR2 FNYEAQ. The CDR3 bases are TGTGCCAGCAGCTTACAACGGACAGGGATAAGAGAGACCCAGTACTTC. Translated: CASSLQRTGIRETQYF. The full variable domain, with the rest looked up from reference TRBV7-6 and TRBJ2-5, is GAGVSQSPRYKVTKRGQDVALRCDPISGHVSLYWYRQALGQGPEFLTYFNYEAQQDKSGLPNDRFSAERPEGSISTLTIQRTEQRDSAMYRCASSLQRTGIRETQYFGPGTRLLVL.

V usage is TRBV28 and J usage is TRBJ1-5; D is possibly TRBD1 (5 bases). CDR1 is MDHEN and CDR2 is SYDVKM in the germline V gene. With 3 bases removed from V and 3 bases from J, the gap between germline ends came to 12 bases. The length of the CDR3 is 15 residues. CDR3 loop: CASSFPDIDNQPQHF. CDR3 DNA sequence: TGTGCCAGCAGTTTTCCGGACATTGACAATCAGCCCCAGCATTTT.

This clone was observed once. V is TRBV11-2 and J is TRBJ2-7; D gene uncertain. With 1 base removed from V and 0 bases from J, the gap between germline ends came to 7 bases. The CDR3 runs 14 residues. The V gene's germline CDR1 is SGHAT and CDR2 FQNNGV. The CDR3 is CASSLVRASYEQYF. CDR3 DNA sequence: TGTGCCAGCAGCTTAGTCCGGGCCTCCTACGAGCAGTACTTC.

This sequence joins TRBV10-3 and TRBJ1-1, with TRBD1 as a possible D gene (5 bases). Per germline, CDR1 ENHRY and CDR2 SYGVKD. This CDR3 is built from 13 residues. Deletions cut 6 bases from V and 11 bases from J, with 19 bases between. CDR3 sequence (DNA): TGTGCCATCAGCCAAGGGACGGCTCGCCCGGCTTTCTTT. Translating it yields CAISQGTARPAFF.

The CDR3: CASSETSGRALTDTQYF. CDR3 sequence (DNA): TGTGCCAGCAGTGAGACTAGCGGGAGGGCCCTGACAGATACGCAGTATTTT. The V and J genes are TRBV6-1 and TRBJ2-3; 14 bases fit TRBD2. The V gene end was trimmed by 3 bases and the J gene end by 3 bases; junction bases not matched to a gene: 5. From germline, CDR1 is MNHNS and CDR2 SASEGT. The CDR3 has 17 residues.

V and J are TRBV27 and TRBJ1-2; possible D gene TRBD1, 5 bases. The CDR3 runs 14 residues. Trimming took 5 bases from V and 1 from J, leaving 11 bases between them. Germline V gene data show CDR1 as MNHEY and CDR2 as SMNVEV (reference sequence). The CDR3 here is CASSTFRDNYGYTF. The CDR3 DNA follows: TGTGCCAGCAGTACATTCAGGGATAACTATGGCTACACCTTC.

The chain uses TRBV7-9 and TRBJ1-1, with a weak D call TRBD1 (5 bases). V gave up 1 base and J gave up 1 base, with 10 bases separating them. The V gene's germline CDR1 is SEHNR and CDR2 FQNEAQ (reference sequence). The CDR3 extends over 15 amino acids. In DNA, the CDR3 is TGTGCCAGCAGCTTAGAATCGGGGGGGAACACTGAAGCTTTCTTT. Protein product: CASSLESGGNTEAFF.

V usage is TRBV29-1 and J usage is TRBJ2-1; TRBD2 aligns across 10 bases. V shed 8 bases, J shed 8 bases, and the junction held 9 bases outside the gene matches. The germline gives CDR1 SQVTM, CDR2 ANQGSEA. This CDR3 contains 13 residues. CDR3 in DNA: TGCAGCTCCCTTGCTAGCGGGAGTTATGAGCAGTTCTTC. Amino acids: CSSLASGSYEQFF.

The chain has TRBV7-9 and TRBJ1-5, with D hard to call. CDR1 is SEHNR and CDR2 is FQNEAQ in the germline V gene (reference sequence). This CDR3 contains 15 residues. The V and J ends lost 7 bases and 4 bases respectively, with 17 bases between them. CDR3 coding DNA: TGTGCCAGCACCCAGCCAGTTGGCACAAATCAGCCCCAGCATTTT. It is translated as CASTQPVGTNQPQHF.

The rearrangement uses TRBV18 and TRBJ1-3; 9 bases map to TRBD1. This CDR3 is built from 15 residues. Germline V gene sequence: CDR1 KGHSH, CDR2 LQKENI. The trim removed 2 bases at V and 4 bases at J, leaving 3 bases unmatched. The CDR3 coding sequence is TGTGCCAGCTCACCAGAGGACAGGGGAGGAAACACCATATATTTT. Translation gives CASSPEDRGGNTIYF.

The chain couples TRBV28 to TRBJ2-7, with D hard to call. Germline values: CDR1 MDHEN, CDR2 SYDVKM. CDR3 size: 13 residues. V was pared by 3 bases and J by 0 bases, with 6 bases between. CDR3 loop: CASSFGYSYEQYF. The CDR3, as DNA: TGTGCCAGCAGTTTCGGATACTCCTACGAGCAGTACTTC.

J is TRBJ2-7 and V is TRBV27, with a weak D call TRBD1 (5 bases). Germline CDR1 and CDR2: MNHEY and SMNVEV (reference sequence). The CDR3 has 13 residues. Trimming took off 6 bases at V and 4 bases at J, with 13 bases between the two ends. The DNA for the CDR3 is TGTGCCAGCAGAAGGGGCAGCCGGTACGAGCAGTACTTC. As protein: CASRRGSRYEQYF.

As DNA, the CDR3 is TGTGCCAGCAGCTTAGCGGTGACAGCTAACTACGAGCAGTACTTC. Its protein is CASSLAVTANYEQYF. The chain links TRBV7-6 to TRBJ2-7, with D maybe TRBD1 (5 bases). Germline assignment: CDR1 SGHVS and CDR2 FNYEAQ. V dropped 0 bases and J dropped 3 bases, with 12 bases sitting between them. The CDR3 extends over 15 amino acids. The full variable domain, rest sourced from reference TRBV7-6 and TRBJ2-7, is GAGVSQSPRYKVTKRGQDVALRCDPISGHVSLYWYRQALGQGPEFLTYFNYEAQQDKSGLPNDRFSAERPEGSISTLTIQRTEQRDSAMYRCASSLAVTANYEQYFGPGTRLTVT.

This chain links TRBV9 with TRBJ2-3, with D uncertain. The CDR3 length is 15 residues. CDR1 and CDR2 (germline): SGDLS, YYNGEE. The V and J ends lost 1 base and 0 bases respectively, with 9 bases between them. CDR3 in DNA: TGTGCCAGCAGCGTAAGACGGGCTAGCACAGATACGCAGTATTTT. Encoded protein: CASSVRRASTDTQYF.

The chain carries TRBV29-1 and TRBJ2-7, with unresolved D. Per germline, CDR1 SQVTM and CDR2 ANQGSEA. The CDR3 totals 13 residues. V was cut by 1 base and J by 4 bases, with 11 bases left in between. In DNA, the CDR3 is TGCAGCGTTGAAGCCCAGTGGGGTTACGAGCAGTACTTC. Protein product: CSVEAQWGYEQYF.

The table lists this clone with many counts. The gene calls are TRBV2 and TRBJ2-3, with D possibly being TRBD2 (5 bases). Trimming left V 1 base short and J 0 bases short, with 8 bases between. Per germline, CDR1 SNHLY and CDR2 FYNNEI. This CDR3 comprises 15 residues. CDR3 sequence reads: CASSEGRGSTDTQYF. The CDR3 DNA reads TGTGCCAGCAGTGAAGGGCGCGGGAGCACAGATACGCAGTATTTT.

The chain joins TRBV27 to TRBJ2-7; TRBD2 might be the D (5 bases). The CDR3 is 12 residues long. V was cut by 6 bases and J by 7 bases, with 13 bases left in between. Germline V gives CDR1 MNHEY, CDR2 SMNVEV (reference sequence). The CDR3 DNA reads TGTGCCAGCAGCCCAACGGGGTTGGAGCAGTACTTC. Its translation: CASSPTGLEQYF.

This chain connects TRBV5-1 to TRBJ2-1, with 9 bases identical to TRBD2. Germline V gene data show CDR1 as SGHRS and CDR2 as YFSETQ. The trim removed 2 bases at V and 7 bases at J, leaving 4 bases unmatched. This CDR3 has 14 amino acids. CDR3 sequence: CASSFGAGGNEQFF. For the CDR3, the DNA is TGCGCCAGCAGCTTTGGAGCGGGAGGTAATGAGCAGTTCTTC.

The J gene is TRBJ2-1, the V gene TRBV19, with 8 bases lining up with TRBD2. V lost 8 bases to trimming and J lost 0 bases; unmatched junction nucleotides: 15. CDR1 and CDR2 from the germline V gene are LNHDA and SQIVND (reference sequence). The CDR3 has 18 amino acids. The CDR3 DNA reads TGTGCCAGTTCTTTACGAGCGGGAGTTATGAGCTCCTACAATGAGCAGTTCTTC. This sequence encodes CASSLRAGVMSSYNEQFF.

The genes are TRBV6-5 and TRBJ2-1; TRBD2 matches at 9 bases. The CDR3 length is 14 residues. Germline CDR1 MNHEY, CDR2 SVGAGI. The trim removed 5 bases at V and 8 bases at J, leaving 7 bases unmatched. CDR3 in DNA: TGTGCCAGCAGTCTGGCGGGAGGGTCGGATGAGCAGTTCTTC. Residues: CASSLAGGSDEQFF.

The genes are TRBV27 and TRBJ2-1; D remains ambiguous. Germline V gene data show CDR1 as MNHEY and CDR2 as SMNVEV (reference sequence). With 3 bases removed from V and 8 bases from J, the gap between germline ends came to 8 bases. This CDR3 spans 12 amino acids. The DNA for the CDR3 is TGTGCCAGCAGTTTTTCTATGGATGAGCAGTTCTTC. Translating it yields CASSFSMDEQFF.

This clone has just one count. The chain carries TRBV7-9 and TRBJ2-2; 8 positions agree with TRBD1. CDR3 length equals 14 residues. The germline CDR1 and CDR2 sequences are SEHNR and FQNEAQ (reference sequence). CDR3 in DNA: TGTGCGTTGTTGGACAGGGTCAAAACCGGGGAGCTGTTTTTT. Translated: CALLDRVKTGELFF.